Shown below are 17 T cell receptor beta chains from a single sample sequenced in a study of cytomegalovirus exposure and HLA in healthy donors. It was with 60 Vbeta and 13 Jbeta primers that the PCR ran. Only in-frame clones appear in the TCRdb table, and some are missing; sequencing was by immunoSEQ multiplex PCR. The repertoire has under 150,000 clones, over 65% of them found once; the top ten carry 6.3%. Input material: PBMCs. Receptors originate from a woman aged 35 to 49 in good health and CMV-seronegative.

The V gene is TRBV19, the J gene TRBJ2-7, with 13 bases identical to TRBD2. CDR3 length: 17 amino acids. Germline V lookup: CDR1 LNHDA, CDR2 SQIVND (reference sequence). With 9 bases clipped from V and 7 bases from J, the junction kept 18 bases outside the gene matches. CDR3: CARRVGTSGIREVEQYF. CDR3 nucleotide sequence: TGTGCCAGAAGGGTGGGGACTAGCGGGATCCGGGAGGTAGAGCAGTACTTC. The full variable domain, completed using reference TRBV19 and TRBJ2-7, is DGGITQSPKYLFRKEGQNVTLSCEQNLNHDAMYWYRQDPGQGLRLIYYSQIVNDFQKGDIAEGYSVSREKKESFPLTVTSAQKNPTAFYLCARRVGTSGIREVEQYFGPGTRLTVT.

V usage is TRBV28 and J usage is TRBJ2-2; maybe TRBD2 (6 bases). The CDR3 is 16 amino acids. Germline V gives CDR1 MDHEN, CDR2 SYDVKM. Trimming left V 3 bases short and J 1 base short, with 12 bases between. The CDR3 DNA sequence: TGTGCCAGCAGTTTCCGAGTGGGAGGGAACACCGGGGAGCTGTTTTTT. It codes for CASSFRVGGNTGELFF.

The V call is TRBV16, the J call TRBJ1-2, with D unresolved. Trimming shortened V by 0 bases and J by 5 bases, and 7 bases separated the two germline ends. This CDR3 is built from 13 residues. Per germline, CDR1 KGHSY and CDR2 FQNENV. The CDR3 DNA sequence: TGTGCCAGCAGCCAATCGGCCCGATATGGCTACACCTTC. As protein: CASSQSARYGYTF.

The chain links TRBV5-5 to TRBJ1-4; D unresolved. Germline CDR1 reads SGHKS; CDR2 reads YYEKEE (reference sequence). The length of the CDR3 is 14 residues. The V and J ends lost 1 base and 7 bases respectively, with 11 bases between them. DNA for the CDR3: TGTGCCAGCAGCTTGATCCTCGGGGTTGAAAAACTGTTTTTT. The encoded protein is CASSLILGVEKLFF. Complete variable domain (other parts from reference TRBV5-5 and TRBJ1-4): DAGVTQSPTHLIKTRGQQVTLRCSPISGHKSVSWYQQVLGQGPQFIFQYYEKEERGRGNFPDRFSARQFPNYSSELNVNALLLGDSALYLCASSLILGVEKLFFGSGTQLSVL.

The V call is TRBV27, the J call TRBJ1-6; TRBD1 matches 9 bases. CDR3 size: 15 residues. The germline V gene has CDR1 MNHEY and CDR2 SMNVEV (reference sequence). V was clipped by 3 bases and J by 8 bases; unmatched bases: 5. CDR3 coding DNA: TGTGCCAGCAGTTTGGAACAGGGGGCGCATTCACCCCTCCACTTT. Its translation is CASSLEQGAHSPLHF.

This clone was seen a single time. The V and J genes are TRBV6-6 and TRBJ1-5, with 8 nucleotides matching TRBD1. Germline V CDR1 and CDR2: MNHNY, SVGAGI (reference sequence). CDR3 size: 15 residues. The ends lost 6 bases at V and 5 bases at J; junction bases unmatched: 9. Written as DNA, the CDR3 is TGTGCCAGCAGACTAACAGGGGGTATGGATCAGCCCCAGCATTTT. Amino acid sequence: CASRLTGGMDQPQHF.

This clone has more than one count but fewer than ten. The V and J genes are TRBV28 and TRBJ1-5; TRBD1 aligns across 10 bases. This CDR3 is 15 amino acids long. V trimming: 4 bases; J trimming: 5 bases; junction bases outside the gene matches: 5. CDR1 is MDHEN and CDR2 is SYDVKM in the germline V gene. The CDR3 loop reads CASSSPGQGYQPQHF. CDR3 in DNA: TGTGCCAGCAGTTCCCCGGGACAGGGGTATCAGCCCCAGCATTTT.

The V call is TRBV25-1, the J call TRBJ1-2; the match to TRBD1 covers 7 bases. V lost 4 bases, J lost 7 bases, and 12 bases stayed unmatched. The CDR3 has 15 residues. Germline assignment: CDR1 MGHDK and CDR2 SYGVNS. As DNA, the CDR3 is TGTGCCAGCAGTGGGCCCCTGACAGGGACTCGTGGCTACACCTTC. Amino acid sequence: CASSGPLTGTRGYTF.

This chain joins TRBV5-1 and TRBJ2-7; a weak D match, TRBD1 (6 bases). Trimming pared 4 bases from V and 0 bases from J, leaving 11 bases between. Germline loops: CDR1 SGHRS, CDR2 YFSETQ. The CDR3 is 14 amino acids. In DNA, the CDR3 is TGCGCCAGCAGCGAGGGGGTTCCCTCCTACGAGCAGTACTTC. Encoded protein: CASSEGVPSYEQYF.

This rearrangement joins TRBV19 to TRBJ2-5; the D is unclear. Germline V CDR1 and CDR2: LNHDA, SQIVND (reference sequence). V gave up 7 bases and J gave up 2 bases, with 11 bases separating them. The CDR3 contains 13 residues. CDR3 nucleotides: TGTGCCAGTATGTCACAGTATCAAGAGACCCAGTACTTC. Its translation: CASMSQYQETQYF.

There are a few counts of this clone. The rearrangement links TRBV7-2 to TRBJ2-1; weak D call: TRBD1 (6 bases). The CDR3 contains 13 residues. The V end was cut by 8 bases, the J end by 3 bases, with 11 bases between. The germline CDR1 and CDR2 sequences are SGHTA and FQGNSA. The CDR3 protein is CASETGDYNEQFF. The CDR3 DNA follows: TGTGCCAGCGAGACAGGAGACTACAATGAGCAGTTCTTC.

The chain couples TRBV5-1 to TRBJ1-1, with D possibly TRBD1 on 6 matching bases. V was shortened by 4 bases and J by 3 bases, with 16 bases between the two germline ends. The CDR3 runs 15 residues. The germline gives CDR1 SGHRS, CDR2 YFSETQ. The chain's CDR3 is CASSNGQLTDTEAFF. The CDR3 DNA follows: TGCGCCAGCAGCAATGGACAGTTAACCGACACTGAAGCTTTCTTT. Combining the CDR3 with reference TRBV5-1 and TRBJ1-1 gives the whole variable domain KAGVTQTPRYLIKTRGQQVTLSCSPISGHRSVSWYQQTPGQGLQFLFEYFSETQRNKGNFPGRFSGRQFSNSRSEMNVSTLELGDSALYLCASSNGQLTDTEAFFGQGTRLTVV.

The V gene is TRBV4-2, the J gene TRBJ2-5; D may be TRBD2 (6 bases). This CDR3 contains 16 residues. Trimming pared 1 base from V and 5 bases from J, leaving 17 bases between. Per germline, CDR1 LGHNA and CDR2 YNFKEQ. CDR3 coding DNA: TGTGCCAGCAGCCAAGGGGAGACGGGAGAACGCGAGACCCAGTACTTC. It is translated as CASSQGETGERETQYF.

J is TRBJ2-2 and V is TRBV4-1; D may be TRBD2 (6 bases). The CDR3 runs to 15 residues. The V and J ends lost 4 bases and 6 bases respectively, with 15 bases between them. CDR1 MGHRA and CDR2 YSYEKL come from the germline V gene. CDR3 nucleotide sequence: TGCGCCAGCAGCCGGGGGAGCGGGTTGGCCGGGGAGCTGTTTTTT. Translated: CASSRGSGLAGELFF.

In regard to this clone: Other DNA sequences in the same sample also yield this CDR3. CDR3 bases: TGTGCCACCAGCAGGGACAGGGCTCAGCCCCAGCATTTT. It is translated as CATSRDRAQPQHF. The rearrangement joins TRBV15 to TRBJ1-5, with TRBD1 matching over 8 bases. Looked up from germline, CDR1 is LNHNV and CDR2 is YYDKDF (reference sequence). The junction had 1 base not matched to a gene; V was cut back by 3 bases and J by 6 bases. The CDR3 extends over 13 amino acids.

This clone was seen just once. The chain carries TRBV4-1 and TRBJ2-7; the D is unclear. Looked up from germline, CDR1 is MGHRA and CDR2 is YSYEKL. Trimming took 2 bases from V and 3 from J, leaving 8 bases between them. The CDR3 loop spans 13 amino acids. In nucleotides, the CDR3 is TGCGCCAGCAGCCAAACGAGTAACTACGAGCAGTACTTC. Its protein is CASSQTSNYEQYF.

This rearrangement joins TRBV28 to TRBJ2-3; the D is unclear. Looked up from germline, CDR1 is MDHEN and CDR2 is SYDVKM. V was cut by 5 bases and J by 0 bases, with 3 bases left in between. The CDR3 consists of 12 residues. CDR3 residues: CASSPSTDTQYF. CDR3 bases: TGTGCCAGCAGTCCTAGCACAGATACGCAGTATTTT.